One T cell receptor (beta chain) is described in this entry. This clonotype was observed a few times. Its recognized antigen is unknown. It has no much larger one-base neighbor in the sample; base qualities were not kept. Library preparation used PCR. The run used an Illumina HiSeq 2500. To normalize quantification of the TCRbeta repertoire, the TCR libraries were built with molecular barcoding that relied on unique molecular identifiers. The public sequencing data were trimmed at Q25 with fastp and processed into clonotypes with MiXCR by TCRdb, which kept only in-frame beta chains. Rows merge per CDR3 protein into single entries with the most common DNA and genes. The sample table holds 440,000 or so distinct CDR3 sequences, of which roughly 11% were seen once. In total, the top ten clones hold roughly 6% of the sample. This sample is part of a study of T-cell reconstitution after alpha-beta-depleted transplantation in children (dated by TCRdb to 2016 to 2018). About the full investigation: Using TCR repertoire profiling, the study quantitatively followed how T-cell immune reconstitution unfolded in children after TCRalphabeta/CD19-depleted allogeneic hematopoietic cell transplantation.

The sample here was PBMCs from the stem cell graft donor, taken from the stem cell graft. The source of this sequence is a human donor who donated a stem cell graft to a child with acute myeloid leukemia.

The sequenced DNA: TGTGCCAGCAGCCCAACGGGACGGTATTCACCCCTCCACTTT. It encodes CASSPTGRYSPLHF. The chain joins TRBV5-6 to TRBJ1-6; the D gene is perhaps TRBD1, on 5 matching bases. Inclusive of the bounding cysteine and phenylalanine, the CDR3 is 14 residues long. The read is trimmed to its CDR3 DNA, 42 bases read in frame from base 1. The germline V gene supplies CDR1 SGHDT and CDR2 YYEEEE. V loses 4 bases of germline sequence and J loses 8 bases, and the interval between the two ends is 13 bases.